Listed below are T cell receptor beta chains from one sample, sequenced in a study of T cells after yellow fever vaccination. From the 5' RACE reads, TCRdb called clonotypes with MiXCR, one entry per CDR3 protein. The sample holds approximately 580,000 distinct CDR3 sequences; about a sixth are singletons and the top ten take roughly 17%. Sequences were derived from PBMCs, sampled 4 to 6 days after the first yellow fever vaccination. The receptors here all came from a man aged 18-30 years who received the YFV17D yellow fever vaccine. Each CDR3 is given with its conserved first and last residue. A D gene is named only where the DNA matches it firmly. A clone size is listed for some rows: how often the clone was seen (once, few, many), or a class if it is expanded.

>few|TRBJ1-5|.|15|TRBV7-2
TGTGCCAGCAGCCAACTAGGGGGGATTAATCAGCCCCAGCATTTT
CASSQLGGINQPQHF
>.|TRBJ2-4|TRBD2|15|TRBV27
TGTGCCAGCAGTTATGCATTAGGGGAGGGGAACATTCAGTACTTC
CASSYALGEGNIQYF
>few|TRBJ1-1|.|12|TRBV29-1
TGCAGCGTTGAAGCCGAGAACACTGAAGCTTTCTTT
CSVEAENTEAFF
>.|TRBJ1-4|.|14|TRBV7-9
TGTGCCAGCAGCGGGGACGGCCACCATGAAAAACTGTTTTTT
CASSGDGHHEKLFF
>.|TRBJ2-2|TRBD1|15|TRBV7-2
TGTGCCAGCAGCCACCGACAGGGGAACACCGGGGAGCTGTTTTTT
CASSHRQGNTGELFF
>few|TRBJ2-7|TRBD1|14|TRBV24-1
TGTGCCACCAGTGAGTGGACAGGGACTTGGGAGCAGTACTTC
CATSEWTGTWEQYF
>.|TRBJ1-1|TRBD1|13|TRBV2
TGTGCCAGCGGAAGGGGGCCGAACACTGAAGCTTTCTTT
CASGRGPNTEAFF
>.|TRBJ2-2|.|16|TRBV27
TGTGCCAGCAGTCTATTCTCAACCGCGAACACCGGGGAGCTGTTTTTT
CASSLFSTANTGELFF
>.|TRBJ2-1|TRBD2|14|TRBV5-1
TGCGCCAGCAGCATTAGCGGGGGGGTTCGAGAGCAGTTCTTC
CASSISGGVREQFF
>.|TRBJ1-6|.|15|TRBV7-2
TGTGCCAGCAGCCCTCTACCACTTCTGGGTGCACCCCTCCACTTT
CASSPLPLLGAPLHF
>few|TRBJ1-6|TRBD1|14|TRBV4-1
TGCGCCAGCCGGAGGGGACAGGACAATTCACCCCTCCACTTT
CASRRGQDNSPLHF
>.|TRBJ1-6|.|16|TRBV3-1
TGTGCCAGCAGCCAAGTTAGGAGCTCCTATAATTCACCCCTCCACTTT
CASSQVRSSYNSPLHF
>.|TRBJ2-3|.|15|TRBV29-1
TGCAGCGTTGAACCCAGGGCCACTAGCACAGATACGCAGTATTTT
CSVEPRATSTDTQYF
>.|TRBJ2-1|TRBD2|17|TRBV4-2
TGTGCCAGCAGCCCCCCCCGCGGGGGGCACTCCTACAATGAGCAGTTCTTC
CASSPPRGGHSYNEQFF
>.|TRBJ2-2|.|15|TRBV10-3
TGTGCCATCAGCGGGGGAGGAACGAACACCGGGGAGCTGTTTTTT
CAISGGGTNTGELFF
>.|TRBJ2-1|TRBD1|18|TRBV7-8
TGTGCCAGCAGCTCCGGGACAGCAATCATGAGCTCCTACAATGAGCAGTTCTTC
CASSSGTAIMSSYNEQFF
>few|TRBJ2-3|.|15|TRBV20-1
TGCAGTGCTAGAGATGGGGCGTCGGGCACAGATACGCAGTATTTT
CSARDGASGTDTQYF
>.|TRBJ2-7|.|16|TRBV4-3
TGCGCCAGCAGCCAAGATCTTGGCCCGCAGTGGGGTGAGCAGTACTTC
CASSQDLGPQWGEQYF
>.|TRBJ2-2|.|15|TRBV27
TGTGCCAGCAGATTCGGAGGGGTATCGGCCGGGGAGCTGTTTTTT
CASRFGGVSAGELFF
>.|TRBJ1-5|TRBD1|13|TRBV5-6
TGTGCCAGCAGTATGGGACAGAATCAGCCCCAGCATTTT
CASSMGQNQPQHF
>.|TRBJ2-1|TRBD2|16|TRBV20-1
TGCAGTGCCACGAAAGGAAGCGGGGGTAGTCACAATGAGCAGTTCTTC
CSATKGSGGSHNEQFF
>.|TRBJ2-3|TRBD1|15|TRBV11-2
TGTGCCAGCAGCACCCACAGGGGGCGGGGAGATACGCAGTATTTT
CASSTHRGRGDTQYF
>few|TRBJ1-2|TRBD1|15|TRBV3-1
TGTGCCAGCAGCCAAACGACAGGGGGGGACTATGGCTACACCTTC
CASSQTTGGDYGYTF
>.|TRBJ2-1|.|16|TRBV5-1
TGCGCCAGCAGCGCCCAGGGGGGGGACTCCTACAATGAGCAGTTCTTC
CASSAQGGDSYNEQFF